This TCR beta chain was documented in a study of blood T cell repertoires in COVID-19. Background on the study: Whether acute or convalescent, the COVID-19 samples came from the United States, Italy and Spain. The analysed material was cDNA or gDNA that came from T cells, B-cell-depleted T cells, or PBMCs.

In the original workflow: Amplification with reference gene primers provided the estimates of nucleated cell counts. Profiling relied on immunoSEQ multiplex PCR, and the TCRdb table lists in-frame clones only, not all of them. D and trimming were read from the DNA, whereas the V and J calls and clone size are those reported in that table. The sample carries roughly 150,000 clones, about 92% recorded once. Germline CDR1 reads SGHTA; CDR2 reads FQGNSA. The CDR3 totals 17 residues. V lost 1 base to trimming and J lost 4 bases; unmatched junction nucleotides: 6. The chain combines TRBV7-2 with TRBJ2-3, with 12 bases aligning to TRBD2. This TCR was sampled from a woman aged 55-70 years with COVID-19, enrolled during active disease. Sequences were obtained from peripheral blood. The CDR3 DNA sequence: TGTGCCAGCAGCTTAGTTGCTAGCGGGGGGGCCTCAGATACGCAGTATTTT. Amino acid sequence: CASSLVASGGASDTQYF.